Listed below are T cell receptor beta chains from one sample, sequenced in a study of cytomegalovirus exposure and HLA in healthy donors. Assay: immunoSEQ multiplex PCR; the TCRdb copy retains only in-frame clones and omits some. Found here are some 120,000 clones, about four fifths of them singletons; the top ten hold nearly 9.5%. Material: PBMCs. Source of these receptors: a woman in her forties or fifties in good health and CMV-seropositive. Each CDR3 is given with its conserved first and last residue. D genes are given only for firm matches. Clone size appears in some rows only: once, few, many, or a class for an expanded clone.

abundance	v_gene	len	j_gene	d_gene	CDR3aa	CDR3nt
.	TRBV10-3	15	TRBJ2-1	.	CAIRASAESYNEQFF	TGTGCCATCAGAGCCTCAGCGGAGTCCTACAATGAGCAGTTCTTC
.	TRBV27	15	TRBJ1-2	TRBD1	CASSLRAGGSGGYTF	TGTGCCAGCAGTTTACGGGCAGGGGGATCGGGTGGCTACACCTTC
.	TRBV5-1	17	TRBJ2-1	TRBD2	CASSMGPTGGDPNEQFF	TGCGCCAGCAGCATGGGTCCTACGGGGGGAGACCCCAATGAGCAGTTCTTC
once	TRBV7-2	13	TRBJ2-3	.	CASSLSLRDTQYF	TGTGCCAGCAGCCTCTCTTTACGGGATACGCAGTATTTT
.	TRBV10-3	14	TRBJ1-5	TRBD1	CAIGGTGELEPQHF	TGTGCCATCGGTGGGACAGGGGAATTGGAGCCCCAGCATTTT
.	TRBV30	16	TRBJ1-5	.	CAWSKAAGGWGQPQHF	TGTGCCTGGAGTAAGGCGGCGGGGGGCTGGGGTCAGCCCCAGCATTTT
.	TRBV4-1	17	TRBJ2-6	.	CASSQLTGFGGANVLTF	TGCGCCAGCAGCCAGTTGACAGGTTTTGGTGGGGCCAACGTCCTGACTTTC
.	TRBV19	17	TRBJ1-6	.	CASSIDTGDASGSPLHF	TGTGCCAGTAGTATAGATACCGGGGATGCCTCGGGTTCACCCCTCCACTTT
.	TRBV19	16	TRBJ1-1	.	CASSEIRGRMNTEAFF	TGTGCCAGTAGTGAGATCAGGGGAAGAATGAACACTGAAGCTTTCTTT
.	TRBV19	17	TRBJ1-1	.	CASSIGEGRSMNTEAFF	TGTGCCAGTAGTATCGGGGAAGGGAGGTCAATGAACACTGAAGCTTTCTTT
.	TRBV27	14	TRBJ1-2	TRBD1	CASSLEGTGGGYTF	TGTGCCAGCAGTTTAGAGGGGACAGGGGGCGGCTACACCTTC
.	TRBV7-8	16	TRBJ2-1	.	CASSRGIESLAHEQFF	TGTGCCAGCAGCCGAGGAATAGAGAGTCTAGCGCATGAGCAGTTCTTC
.	TRBV6-5	14	TRBJ1-5	.	CASRGTSEGQPQHF	TGTGCCAGCAGGGGGACAAGTGAAGGCCAGCCCCAGCATTTT
.	TRBV4-3	15	TRBJ2-1	.	CASSQEAAYYNEQFF	TGCGCCAGCAGCCAAGAAGCGGCTTACTACAATGAGCAGTTCTTC
.	TRBV5-1	21	TRBJ2-3	TRBD2	CASSLWAPSGIGSHPTDTQYF	TGCGCCAGCAGCTTGTGGGCCCCTAGCGGGATCGGTTCCCACCCTACAGATACGCAGTATTTT